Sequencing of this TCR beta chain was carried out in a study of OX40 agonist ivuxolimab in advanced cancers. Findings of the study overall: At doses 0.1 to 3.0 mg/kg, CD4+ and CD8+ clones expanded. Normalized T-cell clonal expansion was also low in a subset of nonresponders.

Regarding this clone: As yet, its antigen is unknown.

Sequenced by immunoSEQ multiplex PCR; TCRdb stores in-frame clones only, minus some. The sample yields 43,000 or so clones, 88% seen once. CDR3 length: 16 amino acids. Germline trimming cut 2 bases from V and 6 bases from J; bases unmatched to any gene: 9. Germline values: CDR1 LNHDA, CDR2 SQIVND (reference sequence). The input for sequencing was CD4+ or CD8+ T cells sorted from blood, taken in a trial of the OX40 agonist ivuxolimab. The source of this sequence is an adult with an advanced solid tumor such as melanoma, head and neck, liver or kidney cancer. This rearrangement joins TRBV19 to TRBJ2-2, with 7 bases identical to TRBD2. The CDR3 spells CASSIQSLASAGELFF. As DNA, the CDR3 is TGTGCCAGTAGTATACAATCACTAGCGTCGGCCGGGGAGCTGTTTTTT.